This T cell receptor beta chain is from a study of radiation and T cells in renal cell carcinoma. Clones were read by immunoSEQ multiplex PCR, and TCRdb kept only the in-frame ones, dropping some. The sample holds some 50,000 clones; roughly 80% are singletons and the top ten take around 28%. Time point meaning: blood 2 weeks post-SBRT. The treatment was: 15 Gy SBRT to primary tumor, nephrectomy 4 weeks later. The sequenced sample was blood, obtained from a patient whose treatment included radiotherapy and nephrectomy. This receptor was obtained from a woman aged 65 to 85 with renal cell carcinoma.

The CDR3 loop is CASSFTGAVGTEAFF. The DNA of the CDR3 is TGTGCCAGCAGCTTCACAGGGGCGGTGGGCACTGAAGCTTTCTTT. The chain links TRBV13 to TRBJ1-1, with TRBD1 identical over 7 bases. The CDR3 has 15 residues. Trimming at V came to 3 bases and at J to 4 bases, leaving 8 bases not matched to a gene. Germline V CDR1 and CDR2: PRHDT, FYEKMQ (reference sequence).